The rows below give T cell receptor beta chains drawn from one sample of a study of beta chain features in type 1 diabetes. Generated by immunoSEQ multiplex PCR, the TCRdb table keeps only in-frame clones and is missing some. Among around 260,000 clones listed, about 24% were seen once. The sequencing sample was made of naive CD4+ T cells from blood. The source of these receptors is a woman aged 30 to 39 with type 1 diabetes. CDR3s include the opening cysteine and the closing phenylalanine or tryptophan. The order of the fields is V gene, clone size, J gene, D gene, CDR3 protein, CDR3 DNA. The D gene is left open where the match is weak. Clone size is given for some rows only: seen once, a few or many times, or a class if the clone is expanded.

TRBV28	-	TRBJ2-7	TRBD1	CASSGTEHIYEQYF	TGTGCCAGCAGTGGGACAGAGCATATCTACGAGCAGTACTTC
TRBV25-1	few	TRBJ2-1	-	CASSEVGRSEQFF	TGTGCCAGCAGTGAAGTGGGGCGGTCTGAGCAGTTCTTC
TRBV30	-	TRBJ1-5	-	CAWSEGGGNQPQHF	TGTGCCTGGAGTGAGGGAGGGGGCAATCAGCCCCAGCATTTT
TRBV7-2	few	TRBJ1-2	-	CASSLVGTGNYGYTF	TGTGCCAGCAGCTTAGTGGGTACAGGGAACTATGGCTACACCTTC
TRBV6-1	few	TRBJ2-4	-	CASSERGAGLLYF	TGTGCCAGCAGTGAACGGGGGGCCGGATTACTCTACTTC
TRBV4-2	-	TRBJ2-7	-	CASSPNREYEQYF	TGTGCCAGCAGCCCAAACAGGGAGTACGAGCAGTACTTC
TRBV25-1	-	TRBJ2-7	TRBD2	CASSEDGVAGINEQYF	TGTGCCAGCAGTGAGGATGGGGTAGCGGGAATCAACGAGCAGTACTTC
TRBV5-1	-	TRBJ1-2	-	CASSSREPYGYTF	TGCGCCAGCAGCTCCCGGGAACCCTATGGCTACACCTTC
TRBV7-9	-	TRBJ2-7	-	CASSRKRQDDEQYF	TGTGCCAGCAGCCGGAAACGACAGGATGACGAGCAGTACTTC
TRBV25-1	-	TRBJ2-5	TRBD1	CASNEGARETQYF	TGTGCCAGCAACGAGGGGGCTAGAGAGACCCAGTACTTC
TRBV28	few	TRBJ1-5	-	CASSTANGLRGNQPQHF	TGTGCCAGCAGCACAGCCAACGGTCTAAGGGGAAATCAGCCCCAGCATTTT
TRBV7-9	few	TRBJ2-1	TRBD1	CASSPTGGPYNEQFF	TGTGCCAGCAGCCCAACAGGGGGCCCCTACAATGAGCAGTTCTTC
TRBV30	few	TRBJ2-5	-	CAWSPLGTQYF	TGTGCCTGGAGCCCCCTCGGGACCCAGTACTTC
TRBV30	few	TRBJ1-2	-	CAWSPRVGYTF	TGTGCCTGGAGCCCAAGAGTTGGCTACACCTTC
TRBV23-1	few	TRBJ2-7	TRBD2	CASSHQLERESHEQYF	TGCGCCAGCAGTCACCAACTAGAGCGGGAGTCCCACGAGCAGTACTTC
TRBV28	-	TRBJ2-7	TRBD1	CASSLTGAEQYF	TGTGCCAGCAGTTTAACAGGGGCCGAGCAGTACTTC
TRBV7-3	-	TRBJ2-3	-	CASSLWAQTDTQYF	TGTGCCAGCAGCTTATGGGCCCAGACAGATACGCAGTATTTT
TRBV4-1	-	TRBJ2-7	-	CASSLSSDWFYEQYF	TGCGCCAGCAGCCTCTCCTCGGACTGGTTCTACGAGCAGTACTTC
TRBV28	-	TRBJ2-1	TRBD1	CASSTHGQVNEQFF	TGTGCCAGCAGTACTCACGGACAGGTCAATGAGCAGTTCTTC
TRBV7-2	-	TRBJ2-3	-	CASSLDSPDTQYF	TGTGCCAGCAGCTTAGACTCCCCAGATACGCAGTATTTT
TRBV29-1	few	TRBJ1-2	TRBD1	CSTVPDRDGDGYTF	TGCAGCACCGTCCCAGACAGGGACGGTGACGGCTACACCTTC
TRBV29-1	-	TRBJ2-5	TRBD1	CSVCPGQNVQETQYF	TGCAGCGTTTGTCCGGGACAGAATGTACAAGAGACCCAGTACTTC
TRBV7-2	-	TRBJ2-5	-	CASSPVGVWETQYF	TGTGCCAGCAGCCCAGTCGGGGTATGGGAGACCCAGTACTTC
TRBV6-6	-	TRBJ2-1	-	CASSLKRNHNEQFF	TGTGCCAGCAGTTTAAAGCGGAATCACAATGAGCAGTTCTTC
TRBV4-1	few	TRBJ2-7	-	CASSHPATGNYEQYF	TGCGCCAGCAGCCATCCCGCAACAGGGAACTACGAGCAGTACTTC
TRBV28	-	TRBJ1-2	TRBD1	CASRSGQGSYGYTF	TGTGCCAGCAGGTCCGGACAGGGGAGCTATGGCTACACCTTC
TRBV25-1	-	TRBJ2-2	-	CASSEKALLNTGELFF	TGTGCCAGCAGTGAAAAAGCATTACTGAACACCGGGGAGCTGTTTTTT
TRBV18	-	TRBJ2-1	-	CASSPSGYSYNEQFF	TGTGCCAGCTCACCAAGCGGGTACTCCTACAATGAGCAGTTCTTC
TRBV30	-	TRBJ2-1	-	CAWYRDPYNEQFF	TGTGCCTGGTACAGGGACCCCTACAATGAGCAGTTCTTC
TRBV18	few	TRBJ2-2	TRBD1	CASSPPTGGINTGELFF	TGTGCCAGCTCACCACCGACAGGGGGGATTAACACCGGGGAGCTGTTTTTT
TRBV28	-	TRBJ2-1	TRBD2	CASGTSKNNEQFF	TGTGCCAGCGGGACTAGCAAAAACAATGAGCAGTTCTTC
TRBV4-1	-	TRBJ2-7	-	CASSRGEGSPYEQYF	TGCGCCAGCAGCCGAGGAGAGGGCAGCCCCTACGAGCAGTACTTC
TRBV27	few	TRBJ2-2	TRBD2	CASSLLGGGQDAGELFF	TGTGCCAGCAGTCTCCTCGGGGGGGGTCAGGATGCCGGGGAGCTGTTTTTT
TRBV7-2	few	TRBJ1-2	-	CASSPRQAFYGYTF	TGTGCCAGCAGCCCTAGACAGGCTTTCTATGGCTACACCTTC
TRBV7-6	-	TRBJ1-1	-	CASSPGTEAFF	TGTGCCAGCAGCCCAGGGACTGAAGCTTTCTTT
TRBV11-3	-	TRBJ2-5	-	CASSSTGEETQYF	TGTGCCAGCAGCTCCACAGGCGAGGAGACCCAGTACTTC
TRBV2	-	TRBJ1-1	-	CASSEEKNTEAFF	TGTGCCAGCAGTGAGGAGAAGAACACTGAAGCTTTCTTT
TRBV7-9	few	TRBJ1-1	TRBD1	CASSPRGTENRKAFF	TGTGCCAGCAGCCCCCGTGGGACAGAGAATCGGAAAGCTTTCTTT
TRBV29-1	-	TRBJ2-2	TRBD1	CSTYTGTGVTGELFF	TGCAGCACCTACACCGGGACAGGGGTCACCGGGGAGCTGTTTTTT
TRBV29-1	-	TRBJ2-7	-	CSVRLLSSYEQYF	TGCAGCGTAAGACTCCTAAGCTCCTACGAGCAGTACTTC
TRBV19	few	TRBJ2-1	TRBD2	CASSLGAGGFDEQFF	TGTGCCAGTAGTTTGGGAGCGGGAGGGTTCGATGAGCAGTTCTTC
TRBV29-1	few	TRBJ2-3	-	CSAIKGTDTQYF	TGCAGCGCTATAAAAGGCACAGATACGCAGTATTTT
TRBV10-3	-	TRBJ2-7	TRBD1	CAISEPRDRGYEQYF	TGTGCCATCAGTGAGCCCCGGGACAGGGGCTACGAGCAGTACTTC
TRBV7-3	few	TRBJ2-7	-	CASSLQGTSYEQYF	TGTGCCAGCAGCTTACAGGGTACCTCCTACGAGCAGTACTTC
TRBV7-6	-	TRBJ1-3	-	CASSTQDSGNTIYF	TGTGCCAGCAGCACACAGGACTCTGGAAACACCATATATTTT
TRBV5-1	-	TRBJ2-3	-	CASSLAGGTSTDTQYF	TGCGCCAGCAGCTTGGCTGGCGGGACGAGCACAGATACGCAGTATTTT
TRBV2	-	TRBJ1-1	-	CASNSDGNYEAFF	TGTGCCAGCAATTCCGACGGGAATTATGAAGCTTTCTTT
TRBV30	-	TRBJ1-2	-	CAWSADRLYGYTF	TGTGCCTGGAGTGCAGACAGACTCTATGGCTACACCTTC
TRBV20-1	-	TRBJ2-3	-	CSARTDTQYF	TGCAGTGCGAGGACAGATACGCAGTATTTT
TRBV29-1	-	TRBJ1-1	-	CSVEEARIFMNTEAFF	TGCAGCGTTGAAGAGGCCAGGATTTTCATGAACACTGAAGCTTTCTTT
TRBV30	-	TRBJ2-5	TRBD2	CAWTGTSFKETQYF	TGTGCCTGGACCGGGACTAGCTTTAAAGAGACCCAGTACTTC
TRBV13	few	TRBJ2-2	TRBD2	CASSLRTSGIAGELFF	TGTGCCAGCAGCTTAAGGACTAGCGGGATCGCCGGGGAGCTGTTTTTT
TRBV7-8	-	TRBJ2-3	-	CASSSRPRGTDTQYF	TGTGCCAGCAGCTCTCGACCGAGGGGCACAGATACGCAGTATTTT
TRBV5-1	-	TRBJ2-2	TRBD2	CASSLALAEDTGELFF	TGCGCCAGCAGCTTGGCACTAGCGGAGGACACCGGGGAGCTGTTTTTT
TRBV30	few	TRBJ2-1	-	CAWGRYDEQFF	TGTGCCTGGGGTCGGTACGATGAGCAGTTCTTC
TRBV2	few	TRBJ1-5	TRBD1	CASSGQGLSRPQHF	TGTGCCAGCAGTGGACAGGGATTATCCCGGCCCCAGCATTTT
TRBV27	few	TRBJ2-3	TRBD2	CASPSRTSASARDTDTQYF	TGTGCCAGCCCCTCCCGGACTAGCGCTTCTGCCCGGGATACAGATACGCAGTATTTT
TRBV19	-	TRBJ1-1	TRBD1	CASSIEGTGEAFF	TGTGCCAGTAGTATAGAGGGGACAGGTGAAGCTTTCTTT
TRBV7-3	-	TRBJ2-3	-	CASSLRVGGTDTQYF	TGTGCCAGCAGCTTACGCGTAGGAGGCACAGATACGCAGTATTTT
TRBV2	few	TRBJ1-2	-	CASSDDRRSYGYTF	TGTGCCAGCAGTGATGACAGGAGATCCTATGGCTACACCTTC